This T cell receptor beta chain is drawn from a study of shared clonotypes between healthy human individuals. Germline values: CDR1 LGHNA, CDR2 YSLEER. V dropped 1 base and J dropped 4 bases, with 22 bases sitting between them. The CDR3 contains 19 residues. Produced via immunoSEQ multiplex PCR; TCRdb's table is partial and in-frame only. Counted here are 2 million or so clones, approximately 94% occurring once; the ten biggest clones make up around 1.1%. Only CD45RO-negative cells positively selected for CCR7 counted as naive CD8 cells, so terminally differentiated effector memory CD45RA+ cells were excluded.

Sequencing was carried out using naive CD8+ T cells sorted from blood. The chain couples TRBV4-3 to TRBJ2-2; D perhaps matches TRBD1 (6 bases). This sequence was found in a man aged 18-30 years in good health. CDR3 region: CASSQVWRTDQASTGELFF. Written as DNA, the CDR3 is TGCGCCAGCAGCCAAGTATGGAGGACAGACCAAGCCTCCACCGGGGAGCTGTTTTTT.